The 19 T cell receptor beta chains below all came from one sample that was sequenced in a study of T cell responses to AZD1222 COVID-19 vaccine. Measured with immunoSEQ multiplex PCR; TCRdb has only the in-frame clones, and not every one. The sample records about 160,000 clones, 85% to 90% being singletons. This specimen was peripheral blood, taken on day 0 of AZD1222 vaccination. All receptors come from an adult in good health.

Only a few counts were recorded for this clone. V gene TRBV21-1 combines with J gene TRBJ2-7; the table gives TRBD2 as D, unverified against the DNA. TRBV21-1 is listed as a pseudogene. The CDR3 contains 18 residues. Here the CDR3 reads CASSKGFRTSGRVCEQYF. The CDR3, as DNA: TGTGCCAGCAGCAAAGGTTTTCGGACTAGCGGGAGGGTCTGCGAGCAGTACTTC.

The rearrangement joins TRBV30 to TRBJ2-5; D gene ambiguous. CDR1 is GTSNPN and CDR2 is SVGIG in the germline V gene (reference sequence). Trimming pared 3 bases from V and 2 bases from J, leaving 13 bases between. The CDR3 consists of 14 residues. The CDR3 bases are TGTGCCTGGAGGAAACTGGGAACACAAGAGACCCAGTACTTC. Amino acids: CAWRKLGTQETQYF.

The gene calls are TRBV27 and TRBJ2-5; 9 bases match TRBD1. The trim removed 5 bases at V and 5 bases at J, leaving 12 bases unmatched. The CDR3 is 16 residues long. Germline loops: CDR1 MNHEY, CDR2 SMNVEV (reference sequence). Here the CDR3 reads CASSIRRDREGETQYF. In DNA form, the CDR3 reads TGTGCCAGCAGTATTCGCCGGGACAGGGAGGGGGAGACCCAGTACTTC.

This sequence joins TRBV6-5 and TRBJ1-1; weak D call: TRBD1 (5 bases). Germline CDR1 reads MNHEY; CDR2 reads SVGAGI. The V and J ends lost 8 bases and 1 base respectively, with 14 bases between them. CDR3 length: 14 amino acids. The CDR3 DNA follows: TGTGCCAGCGGACACCTGCCTGGGAACACTGAAGCTTTCTTT. Translated: CASGHLPGNTEAFF.

The chain combines TRBV5-6 with TRBJ2-7; 7 bases align to TRBD1. From germline, CDR1 is SGHDT and CDR2 YYEEEE. After removal of 4 bases from V and 4 bases from J, the junction contained 11 bases not matched to a gene. This CDR3 spans 15 amino acids. The CDR3 here is CASSLGLTGLYEQYF. The CDR3, as DNA: TGTGCCAGCAGCCTTGGTCTGACAGGGTTATACGAGCAGTACTTC.

The V and J genes are TRBV9 and TRBJ1-1; D perhaps matches TRBD1 (5 bases). Germline CDR1 is SGDLS and CDR2 is YYNGEE. The CDR3 is made up of 16 amino acids. Trimming removed 4 bases at V and 4 bases at J, with 20 bases between. The CDR3 reads CASSPPGGRGATEAFF. CDR3 bases: TGTGCCAGCAGCCCTCCGGGGGGGAGAGGGGCCACTGAAGCTTTCTTT.

The chain links TRBV27 to TRBJ2-3; TRBD1 matches 7 bases. CDR1 and CDR2 (germline): MNHEY, SMNVEV (reference sequence). After removal of 1 base from V and 4 bases from J, the junction contained 8 bases not matched to a gene. CDR3 length: 16 amino acids. The CDR3 region is CASSLLGGDISDTQYF. CDR3 coding DNA: TGTGCCAGCAGTTTATTAGGGGGCGATATCTCAGATACGCAGTATTTT.

This sequence joins TRBV19 and TRBJ1-1; D is unclear. The CDR3 has 16 amino acids. Trimming stripped 5 bases from V and 1 base from J, with 17 bases between. CDR1 and CDR2 from the germline V gene are LNHDA and SQIVND (reference sequence). The CDR3: CASSDRRRARNTEAFF. The CDR3 DNA is TGTGCCAGTAGTGACCGACGGAGGGCCCGGAACACTGAAGCTTTCTTT.

The CDR3 loop reads CASSSPGRVGIQYF. The CDR3 DNA follows: TGTGCCAGCAGTTCCCCGGGGAGGGTGGGCATTCAGTACTTC. The gene calls are TRBV27 and TRBJ2-4; TRBD2 aligns across 7 bases. Germline assignment: CDR1 MNHEY and CDR2 SMNVEV (reference sequence). The V and J ends lost 4 bases and 9 bases, in that order; junction bases with no gene match: 9. CDR3 length: 14 residues.

The chain employs TRBV5-1 and TRBJ2-1, with 10 bases fitting TRBD2. Germline trimming cut 0 bases from V and 7 bases from J; bases unmatched to any gene: 7. CDR3 length: 16 amino acids. Germline assignment: CDR1 SGHRS and CDR2 YFSETQ. This CDR3 is CASSLEWTSGSNEQFF. In nucleotides, the CDR3 is TGCGCCAGCAGCTTGGAATGGACTAGCGGATCGAATGAGCAGTTCTTC.

The chain has TRBV24-1 and TRBJ2-5; no firm D call. CDR1 and CDR2 from the germline V gene are KGHDR and SFDVKD. Trimming pared 2 bases from V and 1 base from J, leaving 10 bases between. CDR3 length: 15 amino acids. DNA of the CDR3: TGTGCCACCAGTGATTCCTCTACCCCCCAAGAGACCCAGTACTTC. It translates to CATSDSSTPQETQYF.

The chain carries TRBV18 and TRBJ1-5; TRBD1 aligns across 8 bases. The CDR3 has 15 residues. Germline CDR1 KGHSH, CDR2 LQKENI. V trimming: 3 bases; J trimming: 7 bases; junction bases outside the gene matches: 8. The CDR3 here is CASSPGRGRGQPQHF. CDR3 nucleotides: TGTGCCAGCTCACCCGGCAGGGGGCGTGGACAGCCCCAGCATTTT.

The chain couples TRBV19 to TRBJ1-1; D unresolved. Per germline, CDR1 LNHDA and CDR2 SQIVND (reference sequence). The CDR3 sequence is 14 residues long. V gave up 3 bases and J gave up 1 base, with 9 bases separating them. CDR3 nucleotide sequence: TGTGCCAGTAGTATTGTGCAGACGAACACTGAAGCTTTCTTT. Protein product: CASSIVQTNTEAFF.

This chain connects TRBV5-4 to TRBJ2-2; TRBD2 might be the D (5 bases). Germline V gene data show CDR1 as SGHNT and CDR2 as YYREEE (reference sequence). The CDR3 loop spans 12 amino acids. V was cut by 5 bases and J by 3 bases, with 5 bases left in between. Here the CDR3 DNA reads TGTGCCAGCAGACTAGACACCGGGGAGCTGTTTTTT. This translates into CASRLDTGELFF.

V gene TRBV24-1 combines with J gene TRBJ1-5; 10 bases align to TRBD1. The CDR3 is 13 amino acids. CDR1 is KGHDR, CDR2 SFDVKD, per germline. V dropped 7 bases and J dropped 5; count of bases not matched to a gene: 1. CDR3 DNA sequence: TGTGCCACCAGCGGACAGGGGGATCAGCCCCAGCATTTT. It specifies CATSGQGDQPQHF.

The rearrangement joins TRBV30 to TRBJ2-7, with unresolved D. The germline CDR1 and CDR2 sequences are GTSNPN and SVGIG (reference sequence). Trimming removed 4 bases from V and 6 bases from J, with 16 bases in between. CDR3 length: 13 residues. The CDR3 coding sequence is TGTGCCTGGATGGCAAACTTCCCTTCCGAGCAGTACTTC. Protein: CAWMANFPSEQYF.

The chain couples TRBV5-1 to TRBJ2-7; a weak D match, TRBD1 (6 bases). The CDR3 is made up of 14 amino acids. With 3 bases removed from V and 7 bases from J, the gap between germline ends came to 17 bases. Per germline, CDR1 SGHRS and CDR2 YFSETQ. This CDR3 reads CASSSRDTTGEQYF. CDR3 coding DNA: TGCGCCAGCAGCTCCCGGGACACCACGGGGGAGCAGTACTTC.

J is TRBJ2-7 and V is TRBV6-5, with D perhaps matching TRBD2 (6 bases). The germline V and J ends were trimmed by 2 bases and 4 bases, with 15 bases remaining between them. Germline V gene data show CDR1 as MNHEY and CDR2 as SVGAGI. This CDR3 comprises 15 residues. In nucleotides, the CDR3 is TGTGCCAGCAGTTACGAGGGACTTAATCCATACGAGCAGTACTTC. It translates to CASSYEGLNPYEQYF.

The chain has TRBV11-3 and TRBJ2-7; 8 bases align to TRBD1. The germline CDR1 and CDR2 sequences are SGHNT and YENEEA. There are 15 residues in the CDR3. The J segment lost 1 base and the V segment lost 5 bases, leaving 7 bases of the junction unmatched. CDR3 sequence: CASSPGQATSYEQYF. In DNA, the CDR3 is TGTGCCAGCAGCCCGGGACAGGCGACTTCCTACGAGCAGTACTTC.